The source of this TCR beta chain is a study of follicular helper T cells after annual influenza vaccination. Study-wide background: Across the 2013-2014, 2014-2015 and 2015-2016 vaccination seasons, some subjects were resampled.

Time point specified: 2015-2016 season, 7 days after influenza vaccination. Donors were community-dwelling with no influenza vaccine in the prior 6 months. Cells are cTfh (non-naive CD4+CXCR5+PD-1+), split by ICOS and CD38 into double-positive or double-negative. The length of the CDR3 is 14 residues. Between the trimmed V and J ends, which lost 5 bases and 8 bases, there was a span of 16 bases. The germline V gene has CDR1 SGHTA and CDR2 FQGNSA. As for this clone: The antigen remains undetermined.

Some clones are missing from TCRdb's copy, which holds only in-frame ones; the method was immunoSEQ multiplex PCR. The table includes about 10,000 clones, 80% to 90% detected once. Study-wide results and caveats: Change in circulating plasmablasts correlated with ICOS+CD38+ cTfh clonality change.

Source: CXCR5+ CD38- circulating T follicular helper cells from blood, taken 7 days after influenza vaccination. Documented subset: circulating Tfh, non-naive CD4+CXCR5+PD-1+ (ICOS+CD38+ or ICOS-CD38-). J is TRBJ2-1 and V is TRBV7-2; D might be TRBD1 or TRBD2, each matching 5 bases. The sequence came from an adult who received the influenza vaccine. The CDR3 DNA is TGTGCCAGCAGCCCTGGCCGCAGGGACCATGAGCAGTTCTTC. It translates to CASSPGRRDHEQFF.